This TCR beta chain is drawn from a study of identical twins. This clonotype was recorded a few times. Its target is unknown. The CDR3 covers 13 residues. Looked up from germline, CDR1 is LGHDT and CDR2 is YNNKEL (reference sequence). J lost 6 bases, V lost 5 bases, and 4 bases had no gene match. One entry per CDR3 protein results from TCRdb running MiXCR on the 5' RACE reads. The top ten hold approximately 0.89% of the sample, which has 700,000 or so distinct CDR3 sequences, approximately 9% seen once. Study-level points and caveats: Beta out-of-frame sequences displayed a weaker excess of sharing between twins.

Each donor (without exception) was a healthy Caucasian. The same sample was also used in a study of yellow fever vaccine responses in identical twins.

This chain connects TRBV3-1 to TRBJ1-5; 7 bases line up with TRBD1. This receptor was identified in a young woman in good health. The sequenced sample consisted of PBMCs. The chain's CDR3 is CASSLEGAQPQHF. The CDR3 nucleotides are TGTGCCAGCAGCTTAGAGGGGGCTCAGCCCCAGCATTTT.